In its sample, the clone carrying this TCR beta chain was seen many times. The antigen is not known. The data stem from a study of CD8 T cells in ankylosing spondylitis. The CDR3 runs 16 residues. Trimming pared 0 bases from V and 4 bases from J, leaving 13 bases between. In germline, CDR1 is ENHRY, CDR2 SYGVKD. From the 5' RACE reads, TCRdb called clonotypes with MiXCR, one entry per CDR3 protein. The table includes about 310,000 distinct CDR3 sequences, around 21% detected once. Broader study findings: Made up of under ten highly homologous variants, a TCR beta motif appeared characteristic of ankylosing spondylitis blood. From matched ankylosing spondylitis synovial fluid, disease-linked clones were reportedly recovered at significantly enriched levels.

This clonotype was sampled from a female donor with ankylosing spondylitis or in good health (not recorded which). The rearrangement links TRBV10-3 to TRBJ2-1; D perhaps matches TRBD2 (6 bases). Sequenced input: blood, either unsorted or a sorted T cell fraction (not recorded which). CDR3 loop: CAISESGDWPYNEQFF. DNA of the CDR3: TGTGCCATCAGTGAGTCCGGGGACTGGCCTTACAATGAGCAGTTCTTC.